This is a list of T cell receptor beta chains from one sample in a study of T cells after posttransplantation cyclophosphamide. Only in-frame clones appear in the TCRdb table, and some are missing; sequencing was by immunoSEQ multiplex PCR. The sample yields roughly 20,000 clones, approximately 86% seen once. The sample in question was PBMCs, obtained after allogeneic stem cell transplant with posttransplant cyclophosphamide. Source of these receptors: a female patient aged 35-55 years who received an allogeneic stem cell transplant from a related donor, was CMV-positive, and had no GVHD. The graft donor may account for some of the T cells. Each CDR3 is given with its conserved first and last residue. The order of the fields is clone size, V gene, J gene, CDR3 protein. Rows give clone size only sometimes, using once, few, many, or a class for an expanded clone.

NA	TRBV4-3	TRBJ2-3	CASSQDAGTQYF
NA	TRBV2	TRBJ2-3	CASELAGGPGDTQYF
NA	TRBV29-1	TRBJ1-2	CSARTASNYGYTF
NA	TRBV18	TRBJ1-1	CASSPGGATGTMNTEAFF
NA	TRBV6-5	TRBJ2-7	CASSRTGAYEQYF
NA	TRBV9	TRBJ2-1	CASSVVGPLARESYNEQFF
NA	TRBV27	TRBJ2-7	CASRTTGHYEQYF
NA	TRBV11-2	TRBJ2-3	CASSLTSGFVTDTQYF
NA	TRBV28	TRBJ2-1	CASTGRLYNEQFF
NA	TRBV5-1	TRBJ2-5	CASSLPTSAIQETQYF
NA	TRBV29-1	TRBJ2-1	CSVDVHREGPNEQFF
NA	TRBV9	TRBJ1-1	CASSVADSVNTEAFF
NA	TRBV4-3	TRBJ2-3	CASSQGVSGRSTDTQYF
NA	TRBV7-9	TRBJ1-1	CASSSLQGRGNTEAFF
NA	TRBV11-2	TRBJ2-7	CASIPTSGSVSSYEQYF
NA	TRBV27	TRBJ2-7	CASSSGPPKDEQYF
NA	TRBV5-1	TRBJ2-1	CASSLDTGNSQFF
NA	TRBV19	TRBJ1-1	CASSIDSVTEAFF
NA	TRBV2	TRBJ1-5	CASSDAMLAGNGGNQPQHF
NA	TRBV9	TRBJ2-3	CASSVAYRATDTQYF
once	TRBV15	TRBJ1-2	CATSQTGQSNYGYTF
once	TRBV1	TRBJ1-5	CTSSQPRSPRGNQPQHF
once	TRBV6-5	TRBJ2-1	CASAGTNYNEQFF
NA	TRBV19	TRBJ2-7	CASSANRGGYEQYF
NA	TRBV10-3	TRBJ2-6	CAISESRHYSGANVLTF
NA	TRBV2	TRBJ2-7	CASSEVQFSSYEQYF
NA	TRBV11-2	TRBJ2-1	CASSLDRGLEQFF
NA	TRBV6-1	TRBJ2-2	CASSEGTSGVTGELFF
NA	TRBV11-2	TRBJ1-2	CASSSLTRTNYGYTF
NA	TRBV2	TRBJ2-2	CASRRTDNTGELFF
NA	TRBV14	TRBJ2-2	CASSHLRNTGELFF
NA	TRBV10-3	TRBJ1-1	CAISDRQGSEAFF
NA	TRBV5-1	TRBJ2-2	CASSLAGKVNSGELFF
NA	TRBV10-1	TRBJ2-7	CASSDLAGTYEQYF
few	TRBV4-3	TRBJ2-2	CASSPQGGGELFF
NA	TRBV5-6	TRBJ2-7	CASSPLAISSYEQYF
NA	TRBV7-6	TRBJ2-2	CASSLSVQRGRTGELFF
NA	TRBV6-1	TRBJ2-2	CASTLLHTGELFF
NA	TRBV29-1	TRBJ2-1	CSVEGLWRVGYNEQFF
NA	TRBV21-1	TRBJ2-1	CASSKSRRGEQFF
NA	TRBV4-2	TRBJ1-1	CASSWTGRNTEAFF
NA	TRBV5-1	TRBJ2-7	CASARDRSYEQYF
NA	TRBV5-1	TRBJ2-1	CASSLSQAGKWGEQFF
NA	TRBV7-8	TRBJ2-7	CASSPTGREGSYEQYF
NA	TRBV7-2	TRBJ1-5	CASSSQGFRNQPQHF
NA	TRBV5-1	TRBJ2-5	CASSFLEVQETQYF
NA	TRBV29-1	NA	CSVGSGTTYEQYF
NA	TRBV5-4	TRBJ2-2	CASSPGLAVANTGELFF
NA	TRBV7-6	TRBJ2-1	CASSFRGASGDYNEQFF
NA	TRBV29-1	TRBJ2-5	CSVEYAGDVVETQYF
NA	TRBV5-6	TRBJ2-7	CASSPQGRTYEQYF
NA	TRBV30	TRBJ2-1	CAWSATSHEQFF
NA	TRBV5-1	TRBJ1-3	CASSLSPGQGASVYSGNTIYF
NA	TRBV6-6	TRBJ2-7	CASSPRTSGSYEQYF
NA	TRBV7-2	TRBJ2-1	CASSYETGLAGNNEQFF